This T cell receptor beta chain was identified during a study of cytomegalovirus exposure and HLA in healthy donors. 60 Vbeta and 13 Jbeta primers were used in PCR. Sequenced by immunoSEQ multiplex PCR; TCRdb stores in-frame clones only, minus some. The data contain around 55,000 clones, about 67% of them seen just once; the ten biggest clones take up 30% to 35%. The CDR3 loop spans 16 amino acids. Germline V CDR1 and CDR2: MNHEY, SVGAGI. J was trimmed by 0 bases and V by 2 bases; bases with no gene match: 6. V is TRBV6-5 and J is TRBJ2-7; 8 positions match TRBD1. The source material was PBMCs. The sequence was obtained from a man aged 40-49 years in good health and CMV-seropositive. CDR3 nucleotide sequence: TGTGCCAGCAGTTACGACAGGGGCTTCAGCTCCTACGAGCAGTACTTC. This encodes CASSYDRGFSSYEQYF.